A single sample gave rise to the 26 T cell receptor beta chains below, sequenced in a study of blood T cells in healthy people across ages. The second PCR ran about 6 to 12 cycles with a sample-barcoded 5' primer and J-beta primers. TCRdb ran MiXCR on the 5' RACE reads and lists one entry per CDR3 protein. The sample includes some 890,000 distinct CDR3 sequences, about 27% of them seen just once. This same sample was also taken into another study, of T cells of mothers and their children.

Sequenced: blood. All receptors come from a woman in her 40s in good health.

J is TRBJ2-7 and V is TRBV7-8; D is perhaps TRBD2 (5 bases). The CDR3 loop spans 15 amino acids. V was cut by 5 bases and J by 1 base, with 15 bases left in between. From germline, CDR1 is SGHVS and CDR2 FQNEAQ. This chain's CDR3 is CASSLELVSSYEQYF. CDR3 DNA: TGTGCCAGCAGCCTTGAACTAGTTTCTTCCTACGAGCAGTACTTC.

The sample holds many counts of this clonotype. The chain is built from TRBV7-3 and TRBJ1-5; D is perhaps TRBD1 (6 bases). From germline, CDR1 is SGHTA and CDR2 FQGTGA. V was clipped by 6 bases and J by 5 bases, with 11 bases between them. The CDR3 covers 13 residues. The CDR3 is CASSLNRDQPQHF. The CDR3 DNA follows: TGTGCCAGCAGTCTAAACAGGGATCAGCCCCAGCATTTT.

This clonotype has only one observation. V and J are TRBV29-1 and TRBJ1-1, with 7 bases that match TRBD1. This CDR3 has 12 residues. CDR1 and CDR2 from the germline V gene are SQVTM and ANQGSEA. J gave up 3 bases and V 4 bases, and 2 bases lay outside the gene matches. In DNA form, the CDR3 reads TGCAGCGTTGGACAGGGTTACACTGAAGCTTTCTTT. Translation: CSVGQGYTEAFF.

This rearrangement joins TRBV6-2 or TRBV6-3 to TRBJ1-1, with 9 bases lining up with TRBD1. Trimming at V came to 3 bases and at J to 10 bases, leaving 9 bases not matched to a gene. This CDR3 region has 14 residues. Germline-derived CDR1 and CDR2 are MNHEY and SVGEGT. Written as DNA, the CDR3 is TGTGCCAGCAGTTATACCCGGGACAGGGCTCGAGCTTTCTTT. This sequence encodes CASSYTRDRARAFF.

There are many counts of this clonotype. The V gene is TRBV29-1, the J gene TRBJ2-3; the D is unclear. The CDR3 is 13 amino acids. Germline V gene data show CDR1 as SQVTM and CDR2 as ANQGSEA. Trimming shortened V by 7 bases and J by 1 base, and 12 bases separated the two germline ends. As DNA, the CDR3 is TGCAGCGCTGGGCCCTGGGGCACAGATACGCAGTATTTT. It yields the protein CSAGPWGTDTQYF.

CDR3 residues: CASSQLGQDAWTDTQYF. The DNA of the CDR3 is TGTGCCAGCAGCCAACTGGGGCAGGACGCGTGGACAGATACGCAGTATTTT. The chain has TRBV3-1 and TRBJ2-3, with D possibly matching TRBD1 (5 bases). Deletions cut 2 bases from V and 3 bases from J, with 18 bases between. CDR3 size: 17 residues. Germline V gene lookup returns CDR1 LGHDT and CDR2 YNNKEL (reference sequence).

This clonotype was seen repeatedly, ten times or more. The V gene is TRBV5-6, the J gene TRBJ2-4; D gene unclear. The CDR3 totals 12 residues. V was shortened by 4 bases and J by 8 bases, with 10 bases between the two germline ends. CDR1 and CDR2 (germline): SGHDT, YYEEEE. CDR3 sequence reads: CASSLYTDIQYF. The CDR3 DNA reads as TGTGCCAGCAGCCTCTACACGGACATTCAGTACTTC.

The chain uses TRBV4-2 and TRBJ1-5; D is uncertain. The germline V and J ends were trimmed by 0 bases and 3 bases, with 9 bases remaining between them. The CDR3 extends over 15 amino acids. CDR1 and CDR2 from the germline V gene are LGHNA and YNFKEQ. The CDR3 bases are TGTGCCAGCAGCCAAGAGCCTCGGTTCAATCAGCCCCAGCATTTT. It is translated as CASSQEPRFNQPQHF.

CDR3 DNA sequence: TGTGCCAGCAGTGTCCAGGGGACTGGCGGTGGTGAGCAGTACTTC. Translation: CASSVQGTGGGEQYF. The chain combines TRBV12-3 or TRBV12-4 with TRBJ2-7; tentatively, D is TRBD1 or TRBD2 (6 bases each). The V gene lost 5 bases and the J gene lost 7 bases, with 21 bases spanning the gap. The CDR3 runs to 15 residues.

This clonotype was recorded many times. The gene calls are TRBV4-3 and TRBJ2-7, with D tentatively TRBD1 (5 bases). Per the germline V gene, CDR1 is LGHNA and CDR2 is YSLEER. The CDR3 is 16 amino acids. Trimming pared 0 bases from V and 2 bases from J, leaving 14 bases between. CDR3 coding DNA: TGCGCCAGCAGCCAAGACCGCGACAGCACGACCTACGAGCAGTACTTC. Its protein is CASSQDRDSTTYEQYF.

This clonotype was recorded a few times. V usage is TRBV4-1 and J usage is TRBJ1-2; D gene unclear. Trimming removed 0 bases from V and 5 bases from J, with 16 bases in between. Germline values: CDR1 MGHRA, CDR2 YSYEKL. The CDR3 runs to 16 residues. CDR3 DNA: TGCGCCAGCAGCCAAGATCCTAACGTCCGAGCATATGGCTACACCTTC. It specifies CASSQDPNVRAYGYTF.

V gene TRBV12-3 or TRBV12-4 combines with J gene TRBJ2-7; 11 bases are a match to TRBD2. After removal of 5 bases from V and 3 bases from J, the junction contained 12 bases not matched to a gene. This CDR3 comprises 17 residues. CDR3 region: CASSLRSGLAGLYEQYF. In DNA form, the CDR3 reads TGTGCCAGCAGTCTGAGATCAGGACTAGCGGGTCTCTACGAGCAGTACTTC.

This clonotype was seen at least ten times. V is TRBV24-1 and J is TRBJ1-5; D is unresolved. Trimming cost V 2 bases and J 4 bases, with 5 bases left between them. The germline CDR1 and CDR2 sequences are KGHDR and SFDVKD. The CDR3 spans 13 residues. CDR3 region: CATSDWGNQPQHF. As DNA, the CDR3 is TGTGCCACCAGTGATTGGGGAAATCAGCCCCAGCATTTT.

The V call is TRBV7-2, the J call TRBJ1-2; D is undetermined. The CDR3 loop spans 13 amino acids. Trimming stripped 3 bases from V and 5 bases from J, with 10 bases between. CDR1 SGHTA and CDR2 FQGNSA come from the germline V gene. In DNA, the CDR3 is TGTGCCAGCAGCTTCCCCCCTTCATATGGCTACACCTTC. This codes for CASSFPPSYGYTF. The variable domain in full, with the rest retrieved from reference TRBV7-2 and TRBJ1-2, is GAGVSQSPSNKVTEKGKDVELRCDPISGHTALYWYRQSLGQGLEFLIYFQGNSAPDKSGLPSDRFSAERTGGSVSTLTIQRTQQEDSAVYLCASSFPPSYGYTFGSGTRLTVV.

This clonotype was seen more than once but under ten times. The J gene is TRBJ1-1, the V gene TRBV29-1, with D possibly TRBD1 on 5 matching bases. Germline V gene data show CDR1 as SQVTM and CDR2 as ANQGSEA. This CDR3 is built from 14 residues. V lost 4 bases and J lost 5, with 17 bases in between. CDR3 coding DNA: TGCAGCGTTGGATCAATGGGGGATGTGACTGAAGCTTTCTTT. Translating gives CSVGSMGDVTEAFF.

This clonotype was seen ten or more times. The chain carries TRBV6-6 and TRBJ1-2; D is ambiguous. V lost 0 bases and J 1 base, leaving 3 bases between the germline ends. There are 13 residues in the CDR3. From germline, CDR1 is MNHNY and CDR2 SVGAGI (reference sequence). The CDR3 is CASSYSSNYGYTF. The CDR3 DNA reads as TGTGCCAGCAGTTACTCGAGTAACTATGGCTACACCTTC.

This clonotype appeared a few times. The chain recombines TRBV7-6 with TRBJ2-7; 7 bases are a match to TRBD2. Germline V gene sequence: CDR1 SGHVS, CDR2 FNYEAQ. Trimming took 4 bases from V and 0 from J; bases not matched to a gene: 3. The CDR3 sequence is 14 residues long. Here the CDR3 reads CASSWGGVSYEQYF. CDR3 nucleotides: TGTGCCAGCAGCTGGGGGGGGGTCTCCTACGAGCAGTACTTC.

The DNA for the CDR3 is TGCAGCGTTGAATCACAGGGGCAAGAGCAGTACTTC. Translation: CSVESQGQEQYF. The J gene is TRBJ2-7, the V gene TRBV29-1, with 7 bases matching TRBD1. The germline gives CDR1 SQVTM, CDR2 ANQGSEA. The CDR3 runs 12 residues. The junction had 5 bases not matched to a gene; V was cut back by 2 bases and J by 7 bases.

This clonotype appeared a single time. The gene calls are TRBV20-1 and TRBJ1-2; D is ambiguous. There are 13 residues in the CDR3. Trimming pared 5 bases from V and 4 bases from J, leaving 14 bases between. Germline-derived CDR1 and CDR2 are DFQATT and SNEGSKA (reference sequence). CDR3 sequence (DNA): TGCAGTGCTGGGAGCCGAAATTCCTATGGCTACACCTTC. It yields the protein CSAGSRNSYGYTF.

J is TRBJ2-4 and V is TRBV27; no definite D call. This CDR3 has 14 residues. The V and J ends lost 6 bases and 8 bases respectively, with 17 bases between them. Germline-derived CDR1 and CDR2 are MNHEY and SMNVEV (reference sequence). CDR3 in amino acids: CASRDHQNRHIQYF. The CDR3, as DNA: TGTGCCAGCAGGGACCATCAGAATAGGCACATTCAGTACTTC.

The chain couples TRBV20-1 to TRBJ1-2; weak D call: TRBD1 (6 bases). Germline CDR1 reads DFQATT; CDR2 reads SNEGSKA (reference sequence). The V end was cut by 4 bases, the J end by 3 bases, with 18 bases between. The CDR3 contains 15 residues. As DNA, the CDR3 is TGCAGTGCTATCCCGGAACAGGGAATTTACTATGGCTACACCTTC. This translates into CSAIPEQGIYYGYTF.

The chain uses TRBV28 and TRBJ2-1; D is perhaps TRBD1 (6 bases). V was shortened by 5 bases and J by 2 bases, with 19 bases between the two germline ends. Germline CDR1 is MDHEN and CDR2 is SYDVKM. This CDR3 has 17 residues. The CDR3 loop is CASSPYPQGFAYNEQFF. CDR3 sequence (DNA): TGTGCCAGCAGTCCGTACCCACAGGGTTTCGCCTACAATGAGCAGTTCTTC. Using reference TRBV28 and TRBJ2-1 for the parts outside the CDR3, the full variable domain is DVKVTQSSRYLVKRTGEKVFLECVQDMDHENMFWYRQDPGLGLRLIYFSYDVKMKEKGDIPEGYSVSREKKERFSLILESASTNQTSMYLCASSPYPQGFAYNEQFFGPGTRLTVL.

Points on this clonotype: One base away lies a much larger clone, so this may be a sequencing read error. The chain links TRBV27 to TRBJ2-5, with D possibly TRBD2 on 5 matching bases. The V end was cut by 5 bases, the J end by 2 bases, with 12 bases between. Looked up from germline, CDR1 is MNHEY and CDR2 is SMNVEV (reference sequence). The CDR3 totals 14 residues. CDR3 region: CASSRAAEQETQYF. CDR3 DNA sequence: TGTGCCAGCAGTAGAGCGGCGGAACAAGAGACCCAGTACTTC.

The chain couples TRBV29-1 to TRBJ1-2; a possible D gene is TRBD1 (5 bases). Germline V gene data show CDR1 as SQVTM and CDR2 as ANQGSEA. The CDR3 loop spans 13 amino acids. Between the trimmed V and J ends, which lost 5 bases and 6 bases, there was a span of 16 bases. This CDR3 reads CSVTAGQVNGYTF. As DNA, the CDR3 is TGCAGCGTTACGGCAGGGCAGGTGAATGGCTACACCTTC.

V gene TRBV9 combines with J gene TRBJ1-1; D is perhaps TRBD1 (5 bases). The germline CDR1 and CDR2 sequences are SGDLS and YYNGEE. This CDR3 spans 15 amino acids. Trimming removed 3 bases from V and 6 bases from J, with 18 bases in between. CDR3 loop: CASSALTEYLAEAFF. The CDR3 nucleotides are TGTGCCAGCAGCGCTCTGACAGAGTATCTCGCTGAAGCTTTCTTT.

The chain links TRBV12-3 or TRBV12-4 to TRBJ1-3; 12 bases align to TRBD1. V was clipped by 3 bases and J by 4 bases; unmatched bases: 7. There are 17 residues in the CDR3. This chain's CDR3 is CASSFPGQGARGNTIYF. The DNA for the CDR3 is TGTGCCAGCAGTTTTCCGGGACAGGGGGCAAGAGGAAACACCATATATTTT.